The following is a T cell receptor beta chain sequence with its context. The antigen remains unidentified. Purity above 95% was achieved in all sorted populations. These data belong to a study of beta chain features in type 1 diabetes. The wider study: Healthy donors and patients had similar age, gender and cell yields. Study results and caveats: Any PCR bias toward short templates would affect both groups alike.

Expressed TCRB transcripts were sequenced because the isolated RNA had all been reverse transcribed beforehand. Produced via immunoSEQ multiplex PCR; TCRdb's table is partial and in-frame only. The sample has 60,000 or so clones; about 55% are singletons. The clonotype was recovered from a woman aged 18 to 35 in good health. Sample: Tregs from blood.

The DNA of the CDR3 is TGCGCCAGCAGCACCACAGGGGGCGGTGCCACTGAAGCTTTCTTT. This translates into CASSTTGGGATEAFF. V gene TRBV5-1 combines with J gene TRBJ1-1, with TRBD1 matching over 9 bases. Germline V gene lookup returns CDR1 SGHRS and CDR2 YFSETQ. The CDR3 sequence is 15 residues long. With V trimmed by 4 bases and J by 4 bases, 8 bases remained unmatched.